These T cell receptor beta chains were read from a single sample in a study of cytomegalovirus exposure and HLA in healthy donors. Produced via immunoSEQ multiplex PCR; TCRdb's table is partial and in-frame only. The table shows about 170,000 clones, with roughly 60% occurring only once. Sequencing used PBMCs. All receptors come from a man aged 35-49 years in good health and CMV-seronegative. Both conserved end residues are part of each CDR3. A D gene is named only where the DNA matches it firmly. Only part of the rows carry a size: once, few, many, or a class if the clone is expanded.

clone size	V gene	D gene	J gene	CDR3 protein	CDR3 DNA
.	TRBV6-1	.	TRBJ1-5	CASSIRQNQPQHF	TGTGCCAGCAGTATCCGACAGAATCAGCCCCAGCATTTT
.	TRBV19	TRBD1	TRBJ1-6	CASSPPPGQANSPLHF	TGTGCCAGTAGTCCGCCTCCCGGACAGGCTAATTCACCCCTCCACTTT
.	TRBV5-6	.	TRBJ1-1	CASSLVISLRNTEAFF	TGTGCCAGCAGCTTGGTTATATCGCTCAGGAACACTGAAGCTTTCTTT
.	TRBV19	TRBD2	TRBJ2-5	CASSKGLAGPQETQYF	TGTGCCAGTAGTAAGGGACTAGCGGGGCCCCAAGAGACCCAGTACTTC
.	TRBV2	TRBD2	TRBJ2-5	CASSDQRGGVGTQYF	TGTGCCAGCAGTGATCAGCGGGGCGGTGTAGGGACCCAGTACTTC
.	TRBV5-6	.	TRBJ2-7	CASSLNTGNPYEQYF	TGTGCCAGCAGCTTAAATACAGGGAACCCCTACGAGCAGTACTTC
few	TRBV4-1	TRBD1	TRBJ1-6	CASSRILPGQGYNSPLHF	TGCGCCAGCAGCCGGATATTACCGGGACAGGGTTATAATTCACCCCTCCACTTT
.	TRBV11-2	.	TRBJ2-2	CASSLVGVTGELFF	TGTGCCAGCAGCTTAGTCGGTGTCACCGGGGAGCTGTTTTTT
.	TRBV4-2	TRBD2	TRBJ2-1	CASSQDGASGSRYNEQFF	TGTGCCAGCAGCCAAGATGGCGCTAGCGGGAGTAGGTACAATGAGCAGTTCTTC
few	TRBV10-3	.	TRBJ2-1	CAISESQRSRYNEQFF	TGTGCCATCAGTGAGTCGCAGCGGAGCCGCTACAATGAGCAGTTCTTC
.	TRBV23-1	TRBD2	TRBJ2-2	CASKTSGGSEKTGELFF	TGCGCCAGCAAGACTAGCGGGGGTTCGGAAAAAACCGGGGAGCTGTTTTTT
.	TRBV6-4	.	TRBJ2-2	CASSDSRVSGELFF	TGTGCCAGCAGTGACTCTCGGGTCTCCGGGGAGCTGTTTTTT
.	TRBV10-3	.	TRBJ2-5	CAISPETGEETQYF	TGTGCCATCAGTCCCGAGACAGGAGAAGAGACCCAGTACTTC
.	TRBV4-3	.	TRBJ2-5	CASSQDLRETQYF	TGCGCCAGCAGCCAAGACTTGAGAGAAACCCAGTACTTC
.	TRBV5-4	TRBD2	TRBJ2-7	CASSLVGGIEEQYF	TGTGCCAGCAGCTTGGTCGGGGGGATCGAAGAGCAGTACTTC
.	TRBV7-8	.	TRBJ2-7	CASSLDSLYEQYF	TGTGCCAGCAGCTTAGACAGTCTCTACGAGCAGTACTTC
.	TRBV15	.	TRBJ1-4	CATSPGGGSGEKLFF	TGTGCCACCAGCCCCGGGGGGGGGAGTGGGGAAAAACTGTTTTTT
.	TRBV5-4	TRBD2	TRBJ2-7	CASSLGLAGGSYEQYF	TGTGCCAGCAGCTTGGGGCTAGCGGGGGGGTCCTACGAGCAGTACTTC
.	TRBV2	.	TRBJ1-5	CASSEGRWQPQHF	TGTGCCAGCAGTGAGGGGCGGTGGCAGCCCCAGCATTTT
.	TRBV30	.	TRBJ1-4	CAWGSGYEKLFF	TGTGCATGGGGGTCGGGTTATGAAAAACTGTTTTTT
.	TRBV19	.	TRBJ1-2	CASRQAGVEDYGYTF	TGTGCCAGTAGACAGGCAGGGGTGGAAGACTATGGCTACACCTTC
.	TRBV9	TRBD1	TRBJ1-3	CASGTDPGNTIYF	TGTGCCAGCGGGACAGATCCGGGAAACACCATATATTTT
few	TRBV7-2	.	TRBJ2-2	CASSLRTTANTGELFF	TGTGCCAGCAGCTTACGGACAACCGCGAACACCGGGGAGCTGTTTTTT
.	TRBV19	.	TRBJ1-3	CASSMRHNEGNTIYF	TGTGCCAGTAGTATGCGGCACAATGAAGGAAACACCATATATTTT
.	TRBV7-7	TRBD2	TRBJ2-1	CASSLVLAGGPRFF	TGTGCCAGCAGCTTAGTACTAGCGGGGGGGCCACGGTTCTTC
.	TRBV7-8	TRBD2	TRBJ2-7	CASTSSRLAGTYEQYF	TGTGCCAGCACCTCCAGTCGACTAGCGGGGACCTACGAGCAGTACTTC
few	TRBV9	.	TRBJ2-3	CASSVPSTDTQYF	TGTGCCAGCAGCGTTCCTAGCACAGATACGCAGTATTTT
.	TRBV5-6	TRBD1	TRBJ2-7	CASSFLTQGTYEQYF	TGTGCCAGCAGCTTTTTAACACAGGGGACCTACGAGCAGTACTTC
few	TRBV2	TRBD1	TRBJ1-5	CASSEGGQGEFGNQPQHF	TGTGCCAGCAGTGAAGGGGGACAGGGGGAGTTCGGCAATCAGCCCCAGCATTTT
.	TRBV5-8	.	TRBJ2-7	CASSLGSGYEQYF	TGTGCCAGCAGCTTGGGGTCCGGCTACGAGCAGTACTTC
.	TRBV20-1	.	TRBJ1-1	CSAKTATEAFF	TGCAGTGCAAAGACAGCCACTGAAGCTTTCTTT
many	TRBV5-1	TRBD2	TRBJ2-1	CASSLGLAGGVREQFF	TGCGCCAGCAGCTTGGGACTAGCGGGAGGAGTACGGGAGCAGTTCTTC
.	TRBV13	.	TRBJ2-2	CASSLLNTGELFF	TGTGCCAGCAGCCTACTGAACACCGGGGAGCTGTTTTTT
.	TRBV5-1	.	TRBJ2-5	CASSLDGTPWEQYF	TGCGCCAGCAGCTTGGATGGGACTCCATGGGAGCAGTACTTC
.	TRBV5-4	TRBD1	TRBJ1-6	CASSPGQGNSPLHF	TGTGCCAGCAGCCCGGGACAGGGAAATTCACCCCTCCACTTT
.	TRBV10-1	TRBD1	TRBJ1-2	CASSESGQEANYGYTF	TGCGCCAGCAGTGAGTCCGGACAGGAGGCTAACTATGGCTACACCTTC
.	TRBV21-1	.	TRBJ2-5	CASSRLVRTGVQETQYF	TGTGCCAGCAGCCGTCTGGTCCGGACAGGGGTTCAAGAGACCCAGTACTTC
.	TRBV7-2	TRBD2	TRBJ2-7	CASSLEAGVMDEQYF	TGTGCCAGCAGCTTAGAAGCGGGAGTCATGGACGAGCAGTACTTC
.	TRBV10-3	TRBD2	TRBJ2-7	CAISDRSGSYEQYF	TGTGCCATCAGTGATCGTAGCGGGAGCTACGAGCAGTACTTC
few	TRBV19	TRBD1	TRBJ2-3	CASSLQGVGDTQYF	TGTGCCAGTAGCCTCCAGGGGGTGGGGGATACGCAGTATTTT
.	TRBV27	.	TRBJ1-2	CASSRDSKIGYTF	TGTGCCAGCAGTAGGGACTCCAAAATCGGCTACACCTTC
.	TRBV10-3	.	TRBJ1-6	CAVEDVNSPLHF	TGTGCCGTAGAGGATGTAAATTCACCCCTCCACTTT
.	TRBV15	.	TRBJ2-5	CATSRVTRRETQYF	TGTGCCACCAGCAGAGTGACTAGGCGGGAGACCCAGTACTTC
.	TRBV11-3	.	TRBJ1-1	CASSLNTLNTEAFF	TGTGCCAGCAGCTTAAACACGCTCAACACTGAAGCTTTCTTT
few	TRBV7-6	TRBD2	TRBJ2-7	CASSTGTSGSYEQYF	TGTGCCAGCAGCACTGGGACTAGCGGGAGCTACGAGCAGTACTTC
once	TRBV30	.	TRBJ2-7	CAWSRAYEQYF	TGTGCCTGGAGTAGAGCCTACGAGCAGTACTTC
.	TRBV9	TRBD2	TRBJ2-1	CASSVNSGSPRNEQFF	TGTGCCAGCAGCGTCAACAGCGGGAGTCCGAGGAATGAGCAGTTCTTC
few	TRBV5-1	TRBD2	TRBJ2-5	CASSRSGLRLETQYF	TGCGCCAGCAGCCGTTCGGGACTAAGGCTTGAGACCCAGTACTTC
.	TRBV7-9	TRBD1	TRBJ2-7	CASSFSGTGGYEQYF	TGTGCCAGCAGCTTTTCCGGGACAGGGGGTTACGAGCAGTACTTC
.	TRBV2	.	TRBJ2-1	CASSDPHSNEQFF	TGTGCCAGCAGTGACCCCCACTCCAATGAGCAGTTCTTC
.	TRBV7-7	.	TRBJ2-5	CASSLAAQGWPETQYF	TGTGCTAGCAGCTTAGCGGCGCAGGGCTGGCCAGAGACCCAGTACTTC